Below are 17 T cell receptor beta chains sequenced from a single sample in a study of T-cell memory formation after mild COVID-19. TCRdb reanalysed the 5' RACE reads using MiXCR and keeps one entry per CDR3 protein. The sample shows approximately 250,000 distinct CDR3 sequences, over 15% of them seen only once. Sequencing was done on a sample of PBMCs or a T cell subset sorted from them (not recorded which). The receptors were gathered from a man aged 18 to 29 who had mild COVID-19 (a few samples of this study predate the infection). Cell type and time point are not known.

The rearrangement links TRBV5-1 to TRBJ2-2; TRBD2 might be the D (5 bases). V gave up 4 bases and J gave up 4 bases, with 14 bases separating them. The CDR3 sequence is 15 residues long. Germline V lookup: CDR1 SGHRS, CDR2 YFSETQ. CDR3 nucleotides: TGCGCCAGCAGCCGGGCCACGGCGGGCACCGGGGAGCTGTTTTTT. Amino acid sequence: CASSRATAGTGELFF.

The chain recombines TRBV13 with TRBJ2-1; D call uncertain. The CDR3 spans 14 residues. V lost 5 bases to trimming and J lost 3 bases, with 11 bases between them. Germline V gives CDR1 PRHDT, CDR2 FYEKMQ (reference sequence). CDR3 protein: CASSHPGRYNEQFF. CDR3 nucleotide sequence: TGTGCCAGCAGCCACCCCGGTCGCTACAATGAGCAGTTCTTC.

This chain joins TRBV14 and TRBJ2-7; 8 nucleotides line up with TRBD2. This CDR3 has 13 amino acids. Unmatched junction bases numbered 2, after V lost 1 base and J lost 6 bases. CDR1 SGHDN and CDR2 FVKESK come from the germline V gene. CDR3: CASSQAGGSEQYV. CDR3 DNA sequence: TGTGCCAGCAGCCAAGCGGGGGGGAGCGAGCAGTACGTC.

This clonotype was seen a few times. The chain uses TRBV5-6 and TRBJ1-2; D gene unclear. CDR3 size: 13 residues. Germline CDR1 and CDR2: SGHDT and YYEEEE. V shed 5 bases and J shed 4 bases, with 12 bases lying between them. The CDR3 DNA sequence: TGTGCCAGCAGACAGCCGTCTACCTATGGCTACACCTTC. This gives the protein CASRQPSTYGYTF.

This clonotype was seen a handful of times. The chain combines TRBV9 with TRBJ2-5; TRBD1 or TRBD2 may be the D gene (5 bases each). Germline V gene sequence: CDR1 SGDLS, CDR2 YYNGEE. V was shortened by 4 bases and J by 3 bases, with 10 bases between the two germline ends. CDR3 size: 13 residues. CDR3 in amino acids: CASSRGAEETQYF. As DNA, the CDR3 is TGTGCCAGCAGCCGGGGCGCCGAAGAGACCCAGTACTTC. Combining the CDR3 with reference TRBV9 and TRBJ2-5 gives the whole variable domain DSGVTQTPKHLITATGQRVTLRCSPRSGDLSVYWYQQSLDQGLQFLIQYYNGEERAKGNILERFSAQQFPDLHSELNLSSLELGDSALYFCASSRGAEETQYFGPGTRLLVL.

This clonotype was seen ten or more times. The CDR3, as DNA: TGCGCCAGCAGCCAAGGGGCCGGGCTCGCTGAAGCTTTCTTT. Amino acid sequence: CASSQGAGLAEAFF. V gene TRBV4-1 combines with J gene TRBJ1-1; D remains unclear. The CDR3 covers 14 residues. With 1 base removed from V and 6 bases from J, the gap between germline ends came to 12 bases. CDR1 is MGHRA and CDR2 is YSYEKL in the germline V gene.

There are a few counts of this clonotype. The chain carries TRBV20-1 and TRBJ2-3; TRBD2 agrees at 7 bases. This CDR3 comprises 15 residues. The germline CDR1 and CDR2 sequences are DFQATT and SNEGSKA (reference sequence). The J segment lost 0 bases and the V segment lost 6 bases, leaving 9 bases of the junction unmatched. The CDR3 bases are TGCAGTGCAGCCGGGGGGAGCACTAGCACAGATACGCAGTATTTT. Its protein is CSAAGGSTSTDTQYF.

This clonotype was seen more than once but under ten times. The chain employs TRBV4-3 and TRBJ2-5, with unresolved D. Germline lookup yields CDR1 LGHNA and CDR2 YSLEER. There are 15 residues in the CDR3. Trimming removed 0 bases at V and 2 bases at J, with 10 bases between. For the CDR3, the DNA is TGCGCCAGCAGCCAAGATCACCCAGCACAAGAGACCCAGTACTTC. Its protein is CASSQDHPAQETQYF.

This clonotype has just a few counts. The chain couples TRBV25-1 to TRBJ2-7; no clear D. Trimming stripped 2 bases from V and 6 bases from J, with 8 bases between. Germline-derived CDR1 and CDR2 are MGHDK and SYGVNS. This CDR3 region has 12 residues. The CDR3 DNA reads TGTGCCAGCAGTGAAGGGTTCTCCGAGCAGTACGTC. Its translation is CASSEGFSEQYV.

The chain uses TRBV5-1 and TRBJ1-4; maybe TRBD1 (5 bases). The CDR3 spans 14 residues. The germline V gene encodes CDR1 SGHRS and CDR2 YFSETQ. With 4 bases removed from V and 6 bases from J, the gap between germline ends came to 13 bases. The CDR3 region has the DNA TGCGCCAGCAGCATGTCCGGGACGGATGAAAAACTGTTTTTT. As protein: CASSMSGTDEKLFF.

The V call is TRBV10-2, the J call TRBJ2-1; 7 bases map to TRBD1. The CDR3 totals 12 residues. CDR1 is WSHSY and CDR2 is SAAADI in the germline V gene. Trimming removed 10 bases from V and 7 bases from J; junction bases left unmatched: 7. As DNA, the CDR3 is TGCGCCACCGGGAAGGGGGCGAATGAGCAGTTCTTC. Translating gives CATGKGANEQFF.

There are a few counts of this clonotype. This chain connects TRBV5-1 to TRBJ1-2; 11 nucleotides match TRBD1. The CDR3 is 14 residues long. V was clipped by 4 bases and J by 4 bases; unmatched bases: 3. Germline loops: CDR1 SGHRS, CDR2 YFSETQ. This CDR3 is CASSGTGGLYGYTF. The CDR3 nucleotides are TGCGCCAGCAGCGGGACAGGGGGTCTCTATGGCTACACCTTC.

V gene TRBV5-5 combines with J gene TRBJ1-1; D ambiguous. Trimming left V 0 bases short and J 4 bases short, with 4 bases between. The germline V gene encodes CDR1 SGHKS and CDR2 YYEKEE (reference sequence). The CDR3 is 12 residues long. DNA of the CDR3: TGTGCCAGCAGCTTGGTATTCACTGAAGCTTTCTTT. Residues: CASSLVFTEAFF.

CDR3 DNA: TGTGCCAGCAGTCAGGGGGGATACACCGGGGAGCTGTTTTTT. Encoded protein: CASSQGGYTGELFF. This chain connects TRBV6-4 to TRBJ2-2; tentatively, D is TRBD1 (7 bases). The CDR3 extends over 14 amino acids. Germline-derived CDR1 and CDR2 are MRHNA and SNTAGT. Trimming left V 5 bases short and J 3 bases short, with 10 bases between.

This clonotype was counted only a few times. V gene TRBV6-5 combines with J gene TRBJ2-7; 8 nucleotides agree with TRBD1. Germline V lookup: CDR1 MNHEY, CDR2 SVGAGI. CDR3 length: 13 amino acids. The junction had 6 bases not matched to a gene; V was cut back by 8 bases and J by 3 bases. CDR3 nucleotide sequence: TGTGCCAGCTCGCAGGGGGCCTTCTACGAGCAGTACGTC. Its protein product is CASSQGAFYEQYV.

V is TRBV6-5 and J is TRBJ2-3, with D maybe TRBD1 (7 bases). Germline CDR1 reads MNHEY; CDR2 reads SVGAGI. Deletions cut 5 bases from V and 2 bases from J, with 17 bases between. The CDR3 sequence is 16 residues long. The CDR3 sequence is CASSQGVEGHTDTQYF. As DNA, the CDR3 is TGTGCCAGCAGTCAGGGGGTGGAGGGGCACACAGATACGCAGTATTTT.

CDR3 loop: CASKITSGDYNEQFF. The CDR3 DNA reads TGCGCCAGCAAAATAACTAGCGGGGATTACAATGAGCAGTTCTTC. The V gene is TRBV4-1, the J gene TRBJ2-1; 10 nucleotides line up with TRBD2. V shed 7 bases and J 4 bases; nucleotides not matched to a gene: 7. Per germline, CDR1 MGHRA and CDR2 YSYEKL. The CDR3 totals 15 residues.